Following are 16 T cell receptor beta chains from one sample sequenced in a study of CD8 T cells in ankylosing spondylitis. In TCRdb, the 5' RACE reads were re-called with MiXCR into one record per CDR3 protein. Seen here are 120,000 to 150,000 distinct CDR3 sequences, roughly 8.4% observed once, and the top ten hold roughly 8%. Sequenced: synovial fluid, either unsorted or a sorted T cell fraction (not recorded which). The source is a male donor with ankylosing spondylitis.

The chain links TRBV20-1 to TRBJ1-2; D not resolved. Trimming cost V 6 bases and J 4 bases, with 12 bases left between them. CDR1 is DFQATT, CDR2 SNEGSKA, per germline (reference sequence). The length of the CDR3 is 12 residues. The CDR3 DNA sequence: TGCAGTGCCGACAACCGACTCTATGGCTACACCTTC. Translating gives CSADNRLYGYTF.

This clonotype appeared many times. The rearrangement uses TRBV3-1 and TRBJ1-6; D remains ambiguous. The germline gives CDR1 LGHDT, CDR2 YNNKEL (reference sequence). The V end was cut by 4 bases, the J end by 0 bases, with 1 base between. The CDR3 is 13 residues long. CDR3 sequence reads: CASSPSYNSPLHF. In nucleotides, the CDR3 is TGTGCCAGCAGCCCCTCCTATAATTCACCCCTCCACTTT.

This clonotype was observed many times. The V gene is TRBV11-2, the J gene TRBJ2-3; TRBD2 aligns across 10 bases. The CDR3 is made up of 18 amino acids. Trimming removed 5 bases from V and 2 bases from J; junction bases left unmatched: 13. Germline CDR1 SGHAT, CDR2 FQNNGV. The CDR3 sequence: CASSLLLVAGGLTDTQYF. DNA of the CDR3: TGTGCCAGCAGCCTCCTGCTGGTAGCGGGGGGCCTCACAGATACGCAGTATTTT.

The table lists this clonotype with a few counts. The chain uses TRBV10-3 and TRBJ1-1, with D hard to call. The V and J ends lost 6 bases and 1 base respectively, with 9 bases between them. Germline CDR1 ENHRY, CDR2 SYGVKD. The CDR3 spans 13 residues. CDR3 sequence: CAIRARGNTEAFF. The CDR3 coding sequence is TGTGCCATCAGGGCCCGGGGGAACACTGAAGCTTTCTTT.

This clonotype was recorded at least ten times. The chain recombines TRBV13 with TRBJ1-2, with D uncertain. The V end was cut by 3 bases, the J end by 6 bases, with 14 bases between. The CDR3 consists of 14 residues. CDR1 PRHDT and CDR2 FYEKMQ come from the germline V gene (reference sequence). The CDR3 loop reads CASSFGRVRDGYTF. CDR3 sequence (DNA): TGTGCCAGCAGCTTTGGCCGGGTACGGGATGGCTACACCTTC.

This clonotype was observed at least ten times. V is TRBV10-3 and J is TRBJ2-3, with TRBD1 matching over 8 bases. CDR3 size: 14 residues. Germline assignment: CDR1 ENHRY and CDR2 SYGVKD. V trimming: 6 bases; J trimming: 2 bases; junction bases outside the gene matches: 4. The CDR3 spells CAIRRTGPTDTQYF. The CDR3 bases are TGTGCCATCAGAAGGACAGGGCCCACAGATACGCAGTATTTT.

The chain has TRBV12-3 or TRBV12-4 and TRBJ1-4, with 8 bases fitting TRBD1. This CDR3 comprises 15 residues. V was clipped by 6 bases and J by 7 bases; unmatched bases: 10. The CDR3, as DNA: TGTGCCAGCAGCCGTATGTCAGGGGGCGGTGAAAAACTGTTTTTT. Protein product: CASSRMSGGGEKLFF.

Here the CDR3 reads CSVARQGNLETQYF. DNA of the CDR3: TGCAGCGTTGCGCGGCAGGGAAATTTGGAGACCCAGTACTTC. The chain employs TRBV29-1 and TRBJ2-5; perhaps TRBD1 as D (5 bases). The CDR3 length is 14 residues. Germline V gene lookup returns CDR1 SQVTM and CDR2 ANQGSEA. Trimming took 4 bases from V and 5 from J, leaving 17 bases between them.

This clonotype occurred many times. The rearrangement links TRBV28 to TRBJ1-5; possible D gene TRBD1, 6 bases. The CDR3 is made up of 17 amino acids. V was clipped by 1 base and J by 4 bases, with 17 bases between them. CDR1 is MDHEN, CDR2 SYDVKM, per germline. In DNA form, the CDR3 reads TGTGCCAGCAGTTTATCCGGGGGTACAGGGTCAAATCAGCCCCAGCATTTT. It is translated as CASSLSGGTGSNQPQHF.

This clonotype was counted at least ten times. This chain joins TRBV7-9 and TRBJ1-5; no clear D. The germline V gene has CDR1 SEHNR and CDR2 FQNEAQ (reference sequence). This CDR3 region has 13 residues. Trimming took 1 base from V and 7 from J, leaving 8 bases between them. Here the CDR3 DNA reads TGTGCCAGCAGCTTAGGGCAGAACCAGCCCCAGCATTTT. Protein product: CASSLGQNQPQHF. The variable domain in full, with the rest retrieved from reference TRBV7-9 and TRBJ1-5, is DTGVSQNPRHKITKRGQNVTFRCDPISEHNRLYWYRQTLGQGPEFLTYFQNEAQLEKSRLLSDRFSAERPKGSFSTLEIQRTEQGDSAMYLCASSLGQNQPQHFGDGTRLSIL.

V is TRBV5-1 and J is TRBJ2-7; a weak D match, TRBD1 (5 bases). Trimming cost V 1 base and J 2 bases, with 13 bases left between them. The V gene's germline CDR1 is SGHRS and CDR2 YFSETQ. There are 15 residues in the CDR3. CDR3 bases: TGCGCCAGCAGCTTGCTTAACAGGTACCCCTACGAGCAGTACTTC. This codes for CASSLLNRYPYEQYF.

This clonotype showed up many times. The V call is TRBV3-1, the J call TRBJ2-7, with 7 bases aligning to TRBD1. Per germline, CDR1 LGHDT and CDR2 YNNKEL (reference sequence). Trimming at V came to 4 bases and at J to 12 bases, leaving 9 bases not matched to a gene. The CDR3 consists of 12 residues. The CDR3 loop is CASSRGTAPPYF. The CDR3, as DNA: TGTGCCAGCAGCCGAGGGACAGCACCGCCGTACTTC.

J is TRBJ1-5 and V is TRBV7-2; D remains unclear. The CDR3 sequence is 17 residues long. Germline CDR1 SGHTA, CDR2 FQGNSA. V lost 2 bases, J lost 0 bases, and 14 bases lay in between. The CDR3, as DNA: TGTGCCAGCAGCTTAACGGGCAGGCAATATAGCAATCAGCCCCAGCATTTT. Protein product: CASSLTGRQYSNQPQHF. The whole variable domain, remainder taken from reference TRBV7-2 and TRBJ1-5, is GAGVSQSPSNKVTEKGKDVELRCDPISGHTALYWYRQSLGQGLEFLIYFQGNSAPDKSGLPSDRFSAERTGGSVSTLTIQRTQQEDSAVYLCASSLTGRQYSNQPQHFGDGTRLSIL.

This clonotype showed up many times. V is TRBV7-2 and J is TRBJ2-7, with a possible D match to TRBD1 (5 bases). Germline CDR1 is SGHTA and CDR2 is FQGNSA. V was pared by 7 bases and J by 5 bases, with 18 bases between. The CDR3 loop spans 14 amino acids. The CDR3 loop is CASKPSLWGDEQYF. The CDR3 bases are TGTGCCAGCAAACCCTCTCTTTGGGGCGACGAGCAGTACTTC.

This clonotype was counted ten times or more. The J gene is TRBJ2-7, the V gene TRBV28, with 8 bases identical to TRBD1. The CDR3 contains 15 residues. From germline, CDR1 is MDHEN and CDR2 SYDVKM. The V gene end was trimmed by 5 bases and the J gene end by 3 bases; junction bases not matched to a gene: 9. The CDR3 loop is CASSISTGAVYEQYF. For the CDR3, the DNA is TGTGCCAGCAGTATCTCGACAGGGGCTGTCTACGAGCAGTACTTC. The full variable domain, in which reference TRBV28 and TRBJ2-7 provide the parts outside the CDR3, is DVKVTQSSRYLVKRTGEKVFLECVQDMDHENMFWYRQDPGLGLRLIYFSYDVKMKEKGDIPEGYSVSREKKERFSLILESASTNQTSMYLCASSISTGAVYEQYFGPGTRLTVT.

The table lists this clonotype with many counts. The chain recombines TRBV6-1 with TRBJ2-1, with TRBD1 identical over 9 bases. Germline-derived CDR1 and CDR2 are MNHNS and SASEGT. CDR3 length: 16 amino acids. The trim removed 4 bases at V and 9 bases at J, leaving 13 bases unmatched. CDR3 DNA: TGTGCCAGCAGTGGGAGTCCCGGGACAGGGATCTCTGAGCAGTTCTTC. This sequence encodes CASSGSPGTGISEQFF.